This T cell receptor (beta chain) was documented in a study of CD8+CD57+ T cells in acquired aplastic anemia. Study results and limitations: About 29 CD8+ CDR3 sequences occurred in both the patients and the controls.

This clonotype has at least ten counts. The antigen remains unidentified. V was shortened by 2 bases and J by 8 bases, with 9 bases between the two germline ends. The germline CDR1 and CDR2 sequences are SGHTA and FQGNSA. The CDR3 extends over 13 amino acids. An expansion of CD8+CD57+ cells by flow cytometry had been shown in patients chosen for sequencing. Profiling of TCR beta VDJ combinations and CDR3 sequences used genomic DNA as template. TCRdb reanalysed the reads using MiXCR and keeps one entry per CDR3 protein. The sample gives 260,000 or so distinct CDR3 sequences, around half of which show up once; 7% to 9.5% is in the top ten.

This clonotype was obtained from a human donor with aplastic anemia. The chain joins TRBV7-2 to TRBJ1-4, with D tentatively TRBD1 (6 bases). Material: sorted CD4+, CD8+, or CD8+CD57+ T cells (not recorded which) from PBMCs. Here the CDR3 reads CASSLNRVEKLFF. DNA for the CDR3: TGTGCCAGCAGCTTAAACAGGGTGGAAAAACTGTTTTTT.